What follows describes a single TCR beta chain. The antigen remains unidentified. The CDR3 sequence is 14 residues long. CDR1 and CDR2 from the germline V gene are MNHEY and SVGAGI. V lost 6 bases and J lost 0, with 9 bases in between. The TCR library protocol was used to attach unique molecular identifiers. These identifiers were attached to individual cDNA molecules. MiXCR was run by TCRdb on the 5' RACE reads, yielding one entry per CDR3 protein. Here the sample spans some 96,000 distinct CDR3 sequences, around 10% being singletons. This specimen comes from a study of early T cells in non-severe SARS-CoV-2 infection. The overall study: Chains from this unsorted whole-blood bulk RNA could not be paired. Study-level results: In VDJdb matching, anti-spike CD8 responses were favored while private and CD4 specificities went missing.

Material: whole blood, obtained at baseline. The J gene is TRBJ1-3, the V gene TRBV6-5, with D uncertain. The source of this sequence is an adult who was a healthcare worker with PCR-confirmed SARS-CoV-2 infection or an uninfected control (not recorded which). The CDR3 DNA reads TGTGCCAGCAGGACCGCAGGCTCTGGAAACACCATATATTTT. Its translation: CASRTAGSGNTIYF.